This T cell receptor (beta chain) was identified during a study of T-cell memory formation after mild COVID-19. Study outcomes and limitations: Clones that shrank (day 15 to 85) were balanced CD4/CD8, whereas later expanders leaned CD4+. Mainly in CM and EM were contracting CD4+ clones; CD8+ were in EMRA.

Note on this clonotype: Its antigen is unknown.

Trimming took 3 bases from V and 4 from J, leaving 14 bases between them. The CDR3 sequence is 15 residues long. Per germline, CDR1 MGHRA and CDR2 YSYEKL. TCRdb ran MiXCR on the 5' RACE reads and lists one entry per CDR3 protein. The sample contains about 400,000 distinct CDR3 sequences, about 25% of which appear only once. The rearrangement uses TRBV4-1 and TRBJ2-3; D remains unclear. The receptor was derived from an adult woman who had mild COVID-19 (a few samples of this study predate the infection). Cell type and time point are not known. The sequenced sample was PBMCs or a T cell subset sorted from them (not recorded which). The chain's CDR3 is CASSQTAVKADTQYF. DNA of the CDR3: TGCGCCAGCAGCCAGACGGCCGTGAAGGCAGATACGCAGTATTTT.